The rows below give T cell receptor beta chains drawn from one sample of a study of T cell responses to AZD1222 COVID-19 vaccine. Some clones are missing from TCRdb's copy, which holds only in-frame ones; the method was immunoSEQ multiplex PCR. The profile covers about 160,000 clones, with more than 75% appearing a single time and approximately 4.3% taken by the ten largest. The sample was peripheral blood, taken 28 days after the second AZD1222 dose. The receptors stem from an adult who received the AZD1222 COVID-19 vaccine. The CDR3 runs from the conserved cysteine through the conserved F or W. D genes are given only for firm matches. Only part of the rows carry a size: once, few, many, or a class if the clone is expanded.

D: NA; size: NA; J: TRBJ2-7; V: TRBV14; DNA: TGTGCCAGCAGCCAAGTCGCCGGGGGCTACGAGCAGTACTTC; CDR3: CASSQVAGGYEQYF
D: NA; size: once; J: TRBJ1-5; V: TRBV7-9; DNA: TGTGCCAGCAGCGCCGGAGGCGGCAGGGAGAATCAGCCCCAGCATTTT; CDR3: CASSAGGGRENQPQHF
D: NA; size: NA; J: TRBJ2-3; V: TRBV12-3/TRBV12-4; DNA: TGTGCCAGCAAGAGGGGCACAGATACGCAGTATTTT; CDR3: CASKRGTDTQYF
D: TRBD1; size: once; J: TRBJ1-2; V: TRBV28; DNA: TGTGCCAGCCGGGACAGGGGAGTTTCCTACACCTTC; CDR3: CASRDRGVSYTF
D: NA; size: NA; J: TRBJ2-1; V: TRBV7-3; DNA: TGTGCCAGCAGCCTCATGGGGACGAGCTCCTACAATGAGCAGTTCTTC; CDR3: CASSLMGTSSYNEQFF
D: NA; size: NA; J: TRBJ2-7; V: TRBV10-3; DNA: TGTGCCATCAGTGAGGACACCATAGTCTCCTACGAGCAGTACTTC; CDR3: CAISEDTIVSYEQYF
D: TRBD1; size: NA; J: TRBJ2-2; V: TRBV5-4; DNA: TGTGCCAGCAGCTCACAGGGGGTGGTAGTCGGGGAGCTGTTTTTT; CDR3: CASSSQGVVVGELFF
D: NA; size: NA; J: TRBJ1-2; V: TRBV6-5; DNA: TGTGCCAGCTTTAACACGGGGGCGCAGGGCTACACCTTC; CDR3: CASFNTGAQGYTF
D: NA; size: NA; J: TRBJ2-5; V: TRBV18; DNA: TGTGCCAGCTCACCACCGGGGACTCCTCAAGAGACCCAGTACTTC; CDR3: CASSPPGTPQETQYF
D: TRBD1; size: NA; J: TRBJ2-7; V: TRBV7-9; DNA: TGTGCCAGCAGCCCAGATTTAACAGGGGGAAATAAGCAGTACTTC; CDR3: CASSPDLTGGNKQYF
D: NA; size: once; J: TRBJ1-5; V: TRBV3-1/TRBV3-2; DNA: TGTGCCAGCAGCAAAAGCACGGGAACTGGAGGTAATCAGCCCCAGCATTTT; CDR3: CASSKSTGTGGNQPQHF
D: NA; size: NA; J: TRBJ1-4; V: TRBV4-2; DNA: TGTGCCAGCAGCCAAGAAGACTCCTCTAACGGAAAACTGTTTTTT; CDR3: CASSQEDSSNGKLFF
D: NA; size: NA; J: TRBJ1-4; V: TRBV21-1; DNA: TGTGCCAGCTGGACAGGGGTTAGCGGTGAAAAACTGTTTTTT; CDR3: CASWTGVSGEKLFF
D: NA; size: NA; J: TRBJ1-1; V: TRBV11-2; DNA: TGTGCCAGCAGCTTGATTGGCCAAGCTTTCTTT; CDR3: CASSLIGQAFF
D: NA; size: NA; J: TRBJ1-3; V: TRBV6-5; DNA: TGTGCCAGCACCTACGGGGGTACTGGAAACACCATATATTTT; CDR3: CASTYGGTGNTIYF
D: NA; size: NA; J: TRBJ2-1; V: TRBV30; DNA: TGTGCCTGGGTCCCGACGGACTACCTGGACAATGAGCAGTTCTTC; CDR3: CAWVPTDYLDNEQFF
D: NA; size: NA; J: TRBJ2-2; V: TRBV5-6; DNA: TGTGCCAGCAGCTTGGAGTGGGGCACCGGGGAGCTGTTTTTT; CDR3: CASSLEWGTGELFF
D: TRBD2; size: NA; J: TRBJ2-5; V: TRBV29-1; DNA: TGCAGCGTTGAATTTAGCGGGGTAAAGACCCAGTACTTC; CDR3: CSVEFSGVKTQYF
D: NA; size: NA; J: TRBJ2-2; V: TRBV5-6; DNA: TGTGCCAGCAGCTTGGAAAGGGTCACCGGGGAGCTGTTTTTT; CDR3: CASSLERVTGELFF
D: NA; size: NA; J: TRBJ1-2; V: TRBV7-9; DNA: TGTGCCAGCAGCTTAGGACGGGGGGGACATGGCTACACCTTC; CDR3: CASSLGRGGHGYTF
D: NA; size: NA; J: TRBJ1-6; V: TRBV7-6; DNA: TGTGCCAGCAGCTCCGGGTCTCGCTCCTATAATTCACCCCTCCACTTT; CDR3: CASSSGSRSYNSPLHF
D: NA; size: NA; J: TRBJ2-7; V: TRBV7-3; DNA: TGTGCCAGCAGCTTATCGCCCCCTCCCGAAATTTACGAGCAGTACTTC; CDR3: CASSLSPPPEIYEQYF
D: TRBD2; size: NA; J: TRBJ2-5; V: TRBV27; DNA: TGTGCCAGCAGTCCTAGCGGCTTAGAGACCCAGTACTTC; CDR3: CASSPSGLETQYF
D: NA; size: NA; J: TRBJ2-5; V: TRBV7-2; DNA: TGTGCCAGCAGCTTGGATGCCTCGGAGACCCAGTACTTC; CDR3: CASSLDASETQYF
D: NA; size: NA; J: TRBJ2-3; V: TRBV18; DNA: TGTGCCAGCTCACCAGACACAGATACGCAGTATTTT; CDR3: CASSPDTDTQYF
D: NA; size: NA; J: TRBJ1-6; V: TRBV7-6; DNA: TGTGCCAGCAGCTTAGAGGTCCCACCCTATAATTCACCCCTCCACTTT; CDR3: CASSLEVPPYNSPLHF
D: TRBD1; size: NA; J: TRBJ1-5; V: TRBV19; DNA: TGTGCAAGTAGGCCACCGGGACAGGGCTCCGGGCGCAATCAGCCCCAGCATTTT; CDR3: CASRPPGQGSGRNQPQHF
D: NA; size: few; J: TRBJ2-7; V: TRBV7-9; DNA: TGTGCCAGCAGCCCACGGTGGGACGGTAGCTCCTACGAGCAGTACTTC; CDR3: CASSPRWDGSSYEQYF
D: NA; size: NA; J: TRBJ2-3; V: TRBV11-2; DNA: TGTGCCAGCAGCTTAAGGGCTAGCGGCACAGATACGCAGTATTTT; CDR3: CASSLRASGTDTQYF